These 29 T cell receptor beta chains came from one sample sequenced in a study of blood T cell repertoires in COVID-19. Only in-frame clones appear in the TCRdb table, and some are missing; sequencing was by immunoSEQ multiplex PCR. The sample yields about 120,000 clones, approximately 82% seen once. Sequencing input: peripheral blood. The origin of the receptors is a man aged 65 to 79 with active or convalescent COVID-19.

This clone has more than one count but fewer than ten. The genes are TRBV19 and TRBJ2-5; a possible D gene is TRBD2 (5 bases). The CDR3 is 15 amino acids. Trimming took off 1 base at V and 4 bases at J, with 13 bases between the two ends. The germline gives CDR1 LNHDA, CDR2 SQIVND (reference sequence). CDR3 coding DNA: TGTGCCAGTAGTATAGGTTCTAGCCTAAGAGAGACCCAGTACTTC. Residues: CASSIGSSLRETQYF.

This chain's CDR3 is CASSPGQGRGNTIYF. The CDR3 coding sequence is TGTGCCAGCTCACCTGGACAGGGGAGGGGAAACACCATATATTTT. The rearrangement joins TRBV18 to TRBJ1-3; 9 positions match TRBD1. The J segment lost 4 bases and the V segment lost 3 bases, leaving 4 bases of the junction unmatched. The CDR3 extends over 15 amino acids. The germline CDR1 and CDR2 sequences are KGHSH and LQKENI.

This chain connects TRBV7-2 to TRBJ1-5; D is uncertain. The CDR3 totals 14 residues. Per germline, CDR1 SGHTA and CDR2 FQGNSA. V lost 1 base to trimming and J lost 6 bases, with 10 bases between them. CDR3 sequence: CASSLGVSGQPQHF. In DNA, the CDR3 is TGTGCCAGCAGCTTAGGGGTCAGCGGTCAGCCCCAGCATTTT.

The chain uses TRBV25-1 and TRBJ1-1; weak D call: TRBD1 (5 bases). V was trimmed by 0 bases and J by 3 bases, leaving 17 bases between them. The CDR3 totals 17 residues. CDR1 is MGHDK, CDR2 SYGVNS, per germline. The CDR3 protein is CASSEYAGGEPDTEAFF. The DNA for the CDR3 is TGTGCCAGCAGTGAATACGCGGGGGGAGAGCCTGACACTGAAGCTTTCTTT.

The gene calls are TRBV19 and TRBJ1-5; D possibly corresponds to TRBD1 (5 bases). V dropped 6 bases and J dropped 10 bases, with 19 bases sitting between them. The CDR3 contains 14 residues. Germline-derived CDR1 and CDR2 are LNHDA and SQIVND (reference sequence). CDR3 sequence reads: CASRPQGGLDPQHF. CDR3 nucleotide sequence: TGTGCCAGTAGACCTCAGGGAGGTTTGGACCCCCAGCATTTT.

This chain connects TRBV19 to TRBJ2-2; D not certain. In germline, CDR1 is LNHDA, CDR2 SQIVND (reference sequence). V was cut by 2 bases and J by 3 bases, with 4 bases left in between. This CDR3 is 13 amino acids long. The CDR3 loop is CASSISDTGELFF. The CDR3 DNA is TGTGCCAGTAGTATATCGGACACCGGGGAGCTGTTTTTT.

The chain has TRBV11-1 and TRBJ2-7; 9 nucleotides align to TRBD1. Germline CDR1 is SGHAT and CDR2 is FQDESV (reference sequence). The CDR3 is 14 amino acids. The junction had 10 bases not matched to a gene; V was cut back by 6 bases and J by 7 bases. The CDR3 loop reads CASRAGTGTWEQYF. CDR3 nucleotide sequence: TGTGCCAGCAGAGCCGGGACAGGGACTTGGGAGCAGTACTTC. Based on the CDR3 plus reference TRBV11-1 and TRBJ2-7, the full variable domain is EAEVAQSPRYKITEKSQAVAFWCDPISGHATLYWYRQILGQGPELLVQFQDESVVDDSQLPKDRFSAERLKGVDSTLKIQPAELGDSAMYLCASRAGTGTWEQYFGPGTRLTVT.

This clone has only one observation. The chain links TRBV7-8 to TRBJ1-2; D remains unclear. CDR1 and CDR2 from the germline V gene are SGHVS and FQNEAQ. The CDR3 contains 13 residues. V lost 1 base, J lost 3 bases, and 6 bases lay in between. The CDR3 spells CASSLDRDYGYTF. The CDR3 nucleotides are TGTGCCAGCAGCTTAGACAGAGACTATGGCTACACCTTC.

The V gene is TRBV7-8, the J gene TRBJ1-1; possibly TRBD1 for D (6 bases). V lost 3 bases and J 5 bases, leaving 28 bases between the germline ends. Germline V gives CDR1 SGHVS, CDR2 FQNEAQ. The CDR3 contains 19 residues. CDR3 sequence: CASSLWPPSSGGLRTEAFF. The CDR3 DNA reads TGTGCCAGCAGCTTGTGGCCCCCCTCGTCGGGGGGCTTGAGAACTGAAGCTTTCTTT.

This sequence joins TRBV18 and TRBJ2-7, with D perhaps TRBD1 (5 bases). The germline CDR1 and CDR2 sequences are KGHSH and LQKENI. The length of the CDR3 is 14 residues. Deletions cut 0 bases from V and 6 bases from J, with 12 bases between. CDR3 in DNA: TGTGCCAGCTCACCACCGGGGCAGGGTGGCGAGCAGTACTTC. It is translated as CASSPPGQGGEQYF.

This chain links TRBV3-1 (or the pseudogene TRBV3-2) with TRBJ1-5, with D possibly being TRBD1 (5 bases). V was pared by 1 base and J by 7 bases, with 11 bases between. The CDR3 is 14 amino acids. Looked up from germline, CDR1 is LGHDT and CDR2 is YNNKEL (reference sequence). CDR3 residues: CASSQAGSQQPQHF. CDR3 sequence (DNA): TGTGCCAGCAGCCAAGCAGGGTCTCAGCAGCCCCAGCATTTT.

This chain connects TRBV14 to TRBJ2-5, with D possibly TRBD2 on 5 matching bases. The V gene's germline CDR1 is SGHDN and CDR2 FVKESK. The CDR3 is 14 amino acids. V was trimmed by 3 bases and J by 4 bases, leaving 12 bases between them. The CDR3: CASSQRATLETQYF. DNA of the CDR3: TGTGCCAGCAGCCAGAGGGCTACATTAGAGACCCAGTACTTC. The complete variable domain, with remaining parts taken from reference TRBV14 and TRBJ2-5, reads EAGVTQFPSHSVIEKGQTVTLRCDPISGHDNLYWYRRVMGKEIKFLLHFVKESKQDESGMPNNRFLAERTGGTYSTLKVQPAELEDSGVYFCASSQRATLETQYFGPGTRLLVL.

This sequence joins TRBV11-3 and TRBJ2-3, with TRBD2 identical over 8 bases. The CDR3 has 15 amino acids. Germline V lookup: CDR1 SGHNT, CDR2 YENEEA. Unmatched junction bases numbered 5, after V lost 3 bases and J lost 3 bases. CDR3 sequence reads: CASSFSPGGTDTQYF. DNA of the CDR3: TGTGCCAGCAGCTTTAGCCCGGGGGGGACAGATACGCAGTATTTT.

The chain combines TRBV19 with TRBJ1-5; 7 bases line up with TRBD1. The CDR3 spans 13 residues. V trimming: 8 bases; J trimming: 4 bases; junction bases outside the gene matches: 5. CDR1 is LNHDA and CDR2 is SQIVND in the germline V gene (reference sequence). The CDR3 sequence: CASHQGVNQPQHF. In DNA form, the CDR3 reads TGTGCCAGTCACCAGGGGGTTAATCAGCCCCAGCATTTT.

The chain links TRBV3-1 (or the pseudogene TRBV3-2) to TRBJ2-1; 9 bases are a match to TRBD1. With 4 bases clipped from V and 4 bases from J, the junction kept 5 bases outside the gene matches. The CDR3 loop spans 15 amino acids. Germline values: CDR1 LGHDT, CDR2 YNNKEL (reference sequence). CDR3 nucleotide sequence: TGTGCCAGCAGCCCTCCGGGACAGGGATACAATGAGCAGTTCTTC. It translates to CASSPPGQGYNEQFF.

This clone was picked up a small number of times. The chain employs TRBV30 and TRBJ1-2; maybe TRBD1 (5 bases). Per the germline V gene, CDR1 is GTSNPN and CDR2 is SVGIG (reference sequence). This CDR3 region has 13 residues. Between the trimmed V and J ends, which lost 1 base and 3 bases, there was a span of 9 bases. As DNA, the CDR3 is TGTGCCTGGAGTGGCGACAGTGACTATGGCTACACCTTC. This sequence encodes CAWSGDSDYGYTF.

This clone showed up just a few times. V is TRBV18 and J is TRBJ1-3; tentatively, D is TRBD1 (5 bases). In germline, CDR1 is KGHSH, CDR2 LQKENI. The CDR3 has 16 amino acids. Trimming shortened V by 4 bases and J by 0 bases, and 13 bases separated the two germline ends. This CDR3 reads CASSHSDSSSGNTIYF. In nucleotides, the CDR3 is TGTGCCAGCTCACATTCCGACAGCAGCTCTGGAAACACCATATATTTT.

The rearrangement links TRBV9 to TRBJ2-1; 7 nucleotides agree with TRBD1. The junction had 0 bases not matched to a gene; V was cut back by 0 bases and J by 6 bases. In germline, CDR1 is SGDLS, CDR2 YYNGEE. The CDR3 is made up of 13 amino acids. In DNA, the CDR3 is TGTGCCAGCAGCGTAGCAGGGGGCAATGAGCAGTTCTTC. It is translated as CASSVAGGNEQFF.

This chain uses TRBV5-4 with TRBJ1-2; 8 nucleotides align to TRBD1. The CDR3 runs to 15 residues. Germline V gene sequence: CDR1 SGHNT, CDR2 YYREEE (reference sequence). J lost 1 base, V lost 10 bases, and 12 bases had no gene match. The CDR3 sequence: CAGHSGTGYNYGYTF. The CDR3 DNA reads TGTGCCGGGCATTCCGGGACAGGTTATAACTATGGCTACACCTTC. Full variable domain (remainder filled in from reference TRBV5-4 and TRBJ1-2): ETGVTQSPTHLIKTRGQQVTLRCSSQSGHNTVSWYQQALGQGPQFIFQYYREEENGRGNFPPRFSGLQFPNYSSELNVNALELDDSALYLCAGHSGTGYNYGYTFGSGTRLTVV.

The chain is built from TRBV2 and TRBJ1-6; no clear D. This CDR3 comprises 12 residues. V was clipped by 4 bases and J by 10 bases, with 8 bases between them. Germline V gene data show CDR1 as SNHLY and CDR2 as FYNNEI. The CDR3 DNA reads TGTGCCAGCAGTGCGGGTAACTCACCCCTCCACTTT. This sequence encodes CASSAGNSPLHF. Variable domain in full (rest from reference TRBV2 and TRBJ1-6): EPEVTQTPSHQVTQMGQEVILRCVPISNHLYFYWYRQILGQKVEFLVSFYNNEISEKSEIFDDQFSVERPDGSNFTLKIRSTKLEDSAMYFCASSAGNSPLHFGNGTRLTVT.

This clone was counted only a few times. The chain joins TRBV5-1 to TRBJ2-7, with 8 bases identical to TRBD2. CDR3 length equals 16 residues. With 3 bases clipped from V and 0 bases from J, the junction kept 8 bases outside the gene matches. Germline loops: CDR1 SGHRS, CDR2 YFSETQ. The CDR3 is CASSSLPGGYSYEQYF. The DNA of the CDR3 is TGCGCCAGCAGCTCCCTCCCGGGGGGGTACTCCTACGAGCAGTACTTC.

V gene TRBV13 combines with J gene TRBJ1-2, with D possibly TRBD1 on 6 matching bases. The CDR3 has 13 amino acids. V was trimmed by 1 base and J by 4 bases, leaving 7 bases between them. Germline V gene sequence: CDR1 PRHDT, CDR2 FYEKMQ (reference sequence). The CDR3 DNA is TGTGCCAGCAGCTTAGAAGGGGGCTATGGCTACACCTTC. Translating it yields CASSLEGGYGYTF. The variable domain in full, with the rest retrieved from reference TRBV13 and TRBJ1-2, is AAGVIQSPRHLIKEKRETATLKCYPIPRHDTVYWYQQGPGQDPQFLISFYEKMQSDKGSIPDRFSAQQFSDYHSELNMSSLELGDSALYFCASSLEGGYGYTFGSGTRLTVV.

The CDR3 DNA follows: TGTGCCAGCAGCCAAGATACAGATCTTTGGGGCTACACCTTC. It specifies CASSQDTDLWGYTF. J is TRBJ1-2 and V is TRBV4-2; D gene unclear. The V end was cut by 0 bases, the J end by 8 bases, with 13 bases between. The CDR3 covers 14 residues. In germline, CDR1 is LGHNA, CDR2 YNFKEQ.

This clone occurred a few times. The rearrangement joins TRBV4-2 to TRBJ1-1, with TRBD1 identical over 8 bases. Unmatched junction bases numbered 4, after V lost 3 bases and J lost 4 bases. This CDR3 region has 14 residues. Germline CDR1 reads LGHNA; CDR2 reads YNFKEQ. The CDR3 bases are TGTGCCAGCAGCCAGCAGACAGGGGCCACTGAAGCTTTCTTT. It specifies CASSQQTGATEAFF.

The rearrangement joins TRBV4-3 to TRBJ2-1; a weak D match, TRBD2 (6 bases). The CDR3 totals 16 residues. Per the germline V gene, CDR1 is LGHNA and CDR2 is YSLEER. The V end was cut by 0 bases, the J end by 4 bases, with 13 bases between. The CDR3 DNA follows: TGCGCCAGCAGCCAAGAATTGGGAGGTCGGTACAATGAGCAGTTCTTC. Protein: CASSQELGGRYNEQFF.

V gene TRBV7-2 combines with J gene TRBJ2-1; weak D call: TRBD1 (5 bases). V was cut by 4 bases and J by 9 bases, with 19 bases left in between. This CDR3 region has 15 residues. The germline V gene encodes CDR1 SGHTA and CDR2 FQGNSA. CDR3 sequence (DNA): TGTGCCAGCAGCTGGGGCACTCTGGGTACGGGTGAGCAGTTCTTC. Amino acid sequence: CASSWGTLGTGEQFF.

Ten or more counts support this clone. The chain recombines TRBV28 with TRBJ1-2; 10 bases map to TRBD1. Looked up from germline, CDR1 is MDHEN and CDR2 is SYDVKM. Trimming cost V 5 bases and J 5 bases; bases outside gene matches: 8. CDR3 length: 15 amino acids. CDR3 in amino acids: CASSDPGTGDYGYTF. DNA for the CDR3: TGTGCCAGCAGTGACCCCGGGACAGGGGATTATGGCTACACCTTC.

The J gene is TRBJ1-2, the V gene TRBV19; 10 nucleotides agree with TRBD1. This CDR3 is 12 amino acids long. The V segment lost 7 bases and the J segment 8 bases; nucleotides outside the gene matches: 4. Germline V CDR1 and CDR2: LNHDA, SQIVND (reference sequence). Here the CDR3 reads CASTWTGGGYTF. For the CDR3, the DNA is TGTGCCAGTACTTGGACAGGGGGAGGCTACACCTTC.

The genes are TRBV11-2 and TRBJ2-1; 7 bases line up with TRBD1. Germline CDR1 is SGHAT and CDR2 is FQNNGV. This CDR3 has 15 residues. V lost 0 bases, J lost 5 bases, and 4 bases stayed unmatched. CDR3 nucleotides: TGTGCCAGCAGCTTAGAACCGGGACAGAACAATGAGCAGTTCTTC. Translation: CASSLEPGQNNEQFF.